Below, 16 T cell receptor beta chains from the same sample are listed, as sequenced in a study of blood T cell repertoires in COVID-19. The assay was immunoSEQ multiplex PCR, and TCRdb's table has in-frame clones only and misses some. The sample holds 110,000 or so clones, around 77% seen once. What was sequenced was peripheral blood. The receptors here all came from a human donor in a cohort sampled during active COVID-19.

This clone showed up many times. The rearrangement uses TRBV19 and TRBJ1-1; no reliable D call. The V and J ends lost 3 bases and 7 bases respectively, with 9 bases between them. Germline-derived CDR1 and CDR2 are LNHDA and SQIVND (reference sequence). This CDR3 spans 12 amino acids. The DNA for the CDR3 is TGTGCCAGTAGTATCGGGGTGATTGAAGCTTTCTTT. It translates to CASSIGVIEAFF.

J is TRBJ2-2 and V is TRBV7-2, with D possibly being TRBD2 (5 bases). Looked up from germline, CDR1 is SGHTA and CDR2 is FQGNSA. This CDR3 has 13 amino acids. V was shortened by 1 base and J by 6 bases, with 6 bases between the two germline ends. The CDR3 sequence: CASSLVEAGELFF. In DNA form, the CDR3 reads TGTGCCAGCAGCTTAGTGGAGGCCGGGGAGCTGTTTTTT.

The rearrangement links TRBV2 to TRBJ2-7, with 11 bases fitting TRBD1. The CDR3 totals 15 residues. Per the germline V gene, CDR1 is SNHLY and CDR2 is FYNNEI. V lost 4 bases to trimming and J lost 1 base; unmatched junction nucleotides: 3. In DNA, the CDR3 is TGTGCCAGCAGTGCGGGGACAGGGGGATCCTACGAGCAGTACTTC. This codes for CASSAGTGGSYEQYF. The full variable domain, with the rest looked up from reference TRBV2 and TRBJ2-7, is EPEVTQTPSHQVTQMGQEVILRCVPISNHLYFYWYRQILGQKVEFLVSFYNNEISEKSEIFDDQFSVERPDGSNFTLKIRSTKLEDSAMYFCASSAGTGGSYEQYFGPGTRLTVT.

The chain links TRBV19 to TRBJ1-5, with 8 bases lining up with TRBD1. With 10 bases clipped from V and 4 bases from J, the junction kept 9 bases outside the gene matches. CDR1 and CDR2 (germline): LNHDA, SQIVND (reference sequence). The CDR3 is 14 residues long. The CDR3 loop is CAIPRTGSNQPQHF. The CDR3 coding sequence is TGTGCCATCCCACGGACAGGGAGTAATCAGCCCCAGCATTTT.

CDR3 sequence reads: CASSAASGNSYNEQFF. CDR3 in DNA: TGTGCCAGCAGCGCCGCTAGCGGTAACTCCTACAATGAGCAGTTCTTC. The chain recombines TRBV7-2 with TRBJ2-1, with TRBD2 matching 7 bases. The CDR3 spans 16 residues. J was trimmed by 0 bases and V by 5 bases; bases with no gene match: 7. CDR1 SGHTA and CDR2 FQGNSA come from the germline V gene.

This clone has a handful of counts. The CDR3 sequence is CATRPGNTEAFF. CDR3 DNA: TGTGCCACCCGACCAGGAAACACTGAAGCTTTCTTT. The chain links TRBV19 to TRBJ1-1; D not certain. V shed 10 bases and J shed 2 bases, with 11 bases lying between them. The CDR3 covers 12 residues. The germline CDR1 and CDR2 sequences are LNHDA and SQIVND (reference sequence).

In nucleotides, the CDR3 is TGTGCCAGCAGCTCCCCCGGGCAGTACTTC. Translation gives CASSSPGQYF. V usage is TRBV27 and J usage is TRBJ2-7, with unresolved D. The germline V gene encodes CDR1 MNHEY and CDR2 SMNVEV (reference sequence). CDR3 length equals 10 residues. V was pared by 6 bases and J by 9 bases, with 9 bases between.

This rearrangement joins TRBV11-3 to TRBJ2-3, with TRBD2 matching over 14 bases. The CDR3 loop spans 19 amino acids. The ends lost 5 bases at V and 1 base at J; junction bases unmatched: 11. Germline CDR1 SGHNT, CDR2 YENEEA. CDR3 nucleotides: TGTGCCAGCAGCCCCCGGGGACTAGCGGGAGACCCTGGCACAGATACGCAGTATTTT. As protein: CASSPRGLAGDPGTDTQYF.

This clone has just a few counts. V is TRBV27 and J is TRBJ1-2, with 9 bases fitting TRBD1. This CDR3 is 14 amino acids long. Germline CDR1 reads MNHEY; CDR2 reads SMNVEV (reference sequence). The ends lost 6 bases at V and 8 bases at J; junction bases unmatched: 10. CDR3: CASRPVDRGIGYTF. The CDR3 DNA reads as TGTGCCAGCAGACCGGTTGACAGGGGGATCGGCTACACCTTC.

CDR3 nucleotide sequence: TGTGCCAGCAGCCGGAGGAATTACGAGCAGTACTTC. Amino acid sequence: CASSRRNYEQYF. This chain joins TRBV11-3 and TRBJ2-7; D perhaps matches TRBD2 (5 bases). There are 12 residues in the CDR3. V was pared by 5 bases and J by 4 bases, with 9 bases between. CDR1 and CDR2 (germline): SGHNT, YENEEA.

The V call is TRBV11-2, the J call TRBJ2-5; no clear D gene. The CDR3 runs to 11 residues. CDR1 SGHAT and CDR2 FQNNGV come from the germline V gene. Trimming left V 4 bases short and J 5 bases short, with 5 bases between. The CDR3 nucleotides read TGTGCCAGCAGCTCACGGGAGACCCAGTACTTC. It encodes CASSSRETQYF.

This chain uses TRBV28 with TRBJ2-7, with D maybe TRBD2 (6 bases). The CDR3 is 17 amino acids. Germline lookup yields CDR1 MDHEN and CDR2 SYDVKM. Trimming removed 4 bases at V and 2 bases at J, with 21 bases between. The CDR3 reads CASSSSVGSGRAYEQYF. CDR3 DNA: TGTGCCAGCAGTTCCTCCGTAGGTAGCGGAAGAGCCTACGAGCAGTACTTC.

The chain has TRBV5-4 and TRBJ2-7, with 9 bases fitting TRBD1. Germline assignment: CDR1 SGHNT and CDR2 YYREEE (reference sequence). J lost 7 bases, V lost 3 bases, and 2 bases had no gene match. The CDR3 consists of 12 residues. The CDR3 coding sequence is TGTGCCAGCAGCTACGGACAGGGGGAGCAGTACTTC. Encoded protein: CASSYGQGEQYF.

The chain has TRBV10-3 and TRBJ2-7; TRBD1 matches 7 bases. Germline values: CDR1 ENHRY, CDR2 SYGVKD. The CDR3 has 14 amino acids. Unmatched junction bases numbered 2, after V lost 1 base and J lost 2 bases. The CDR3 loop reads CAISEFRGPYEQYF. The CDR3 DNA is TGTGCCATCAGTGAGTTTAGGGGGCCCTACGAGCAGTACTTC.

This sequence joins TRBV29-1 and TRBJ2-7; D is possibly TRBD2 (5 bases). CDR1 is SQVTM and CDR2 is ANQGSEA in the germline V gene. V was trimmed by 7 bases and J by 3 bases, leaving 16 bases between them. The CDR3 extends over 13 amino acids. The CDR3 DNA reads TGCAGCGCCTCGACAAGACTAAACTACGAGCAGTACTTC. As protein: CSASTRLNYEQYF.

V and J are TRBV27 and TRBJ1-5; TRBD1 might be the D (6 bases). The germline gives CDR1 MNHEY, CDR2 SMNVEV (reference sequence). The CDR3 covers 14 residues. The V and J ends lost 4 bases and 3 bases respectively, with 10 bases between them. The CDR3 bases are TGTGCCAGCAGTTCAGGGGTGTTCAATCAGCCCCAGCATTTT. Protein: CASSSGVFNQPQHF.